The 13 T cell receptor beta chains below come from one sample, sequenced in a study of early T cells in non-severe SARS-CoV-2 infection. TCRdb used MiXCR to reprocess the 5' RACE reads, holding one entry per CDR3 protein. Among some 89,000 distinct CDR3 sequences, 11% were seen once, and the ten largest hold about 4.5%. The sample consisted of whole blood, taken at baseline. The receptors come from an adult who was a healthcare worker with PCR-confirmed SARS-CoV-2 infection or an uninfected control (not recorded which).

The chain joins TRBV5-1 to TRBJ1-2, with D uncertain. Germline V CDR1 and CDR2: SGHRS, YFSETQ. The CDR3 is 12 residues long. Trimming took off 4 bases at V and 8 bases at J, with 12 bases between the two ends. The CDR3 DNA follows: TGCGCCAGCAGCCCGGACTTGGGCGGCTACACCTTC. Translating gives CASSPDLGGYTF.

The chain carries TRBV19 and TRBJ2-5; unclear D gene. Germline CDR1 is LNHDA and CDR2 is SQIVND (reference sequence). Trimming shortened V by 3 bases and J by 3 bases, and 2 bases separated the two germline ends. The CDR3 totals 11 residues. The CDR3 loop is CASSIKETQYF. In DNA form, the CDR3 reads TGTGCCAGTAGTATTAAAGAGACCCAGTACTTC.

This clonotype turned up a few times. The J gene is TRBJ1-6, the V gene TRBV4-3; D not certain. In germline, CDR1 is LGHNA, CDR2 YSLEER. V was trimmed by 1 base and J by 8 bases, leaving 15 bases between them. The CDR3 extends over 16 amino acids. The CDR3 DNA is TGCGCCAGCAGCCAAGGGAGAGGCTTCGACTATTCACCCCTCCACTTT. Amino acids: CASSQGRGFDYSPLHF.

This clonotype was seen just once. The V and J genes are TRBV12-3 or TRBV12-4 and TRBJ2-7; D is uncertain. The CDR3 loop spans 15 amino acids. V lost 6 bases and J 3 bases, leaving 18 bases between the germline ends. The CDR3 sequence is CASSRAHGRNYEQYF. DNA for the CDR3: TGTGCCAGCAGCCGGGCCCACGGTCGCAACTACGAGCAGTACTTC.

This clonotype was seen many times. This chain links TRBV19 with TRBJ2-7; 9 bases map to TRBD1. V trimming: 3 bases; J trimming: 0 bases; junction bases outside the gene matches: 0. The CDR3 sequence is 14 residues long. Germline CDR1 and CDR2: LNHDA and SQIVND (reference sequence). The chain's CDR3 is CASSMGQGSYEQYF. The CDR3 nucleotides are TGTGCCAGTAGTATGGGACAGGGCTCCTACGAGCAGTACTTC.

The chain combines TRBV2 with TRBJ2-7; the D gene is possibly TRBD1 (6 bases). CDR1 is SNHLY, CDR2 FYNNEI, per germline. This CDR3 contains 15 residues. Trimming stripped 3 bases from V and 6 bases from J, with 18 bases between. The CDR3 loop is CASSDSVNRVPEQYF. The CDR3 DNA sequence: TGTGCCAGCAGTGATTCGGTAAACAGGGTTCCCGAGCAGTACTTC. The whole variable domain, filled in from reference TRBV2 and TRBJ2-7, reads EPEVTQTPSHQVTQMGQEVILRCVPISNHLYFYWYRQILGQKVEFLVSFYNNEISEKSEIFDDQFSVERPDGSNFTLKIRSTKLEDSAMYFCASSDSVNRVPEQYFGPGTRLTVT.

A few counts support this clonotype. The chain links TRBV5-1 to TRBJ1-2; D call uncertain. Germline values: CDR1 SGHRS, CDR2 YFSETQ. The CDR3 length is 15 residues. V gave up 5 bases and J gave up 2 bases, with 16 bases separating them. CDR3 in DNA: TGCGCCAGCAGTTCTTCCGACGGCTACAACTATGGCTACACCTTC. This sequence encodes CASSSSDGYNYGYTF.

Many counts were recorded for this clonotype. The rearrangement uses TRBV11-2 and TRBJ2-3; no definite D call. The germline V gene has CDR1 SGHAT and CDR2 FQNNGV. With 1 base removed from V and 0 bases from J, the gap between germline ends came to 5 bases. The CDR3 is 14 amino acids. Here the CDR3 reads CASSLAGSTDTQYF. In DNA, the CDR3 is TGTGCCAGCAGCTTAGCCGGGAGCACAGATACGCAGTATTTT.

The J gene is TRBJ2-3, the V gene TRBV11-2; D remains unclear. V lost 1 base and J 0 bases, leaving 8 bases between the germline ends. Germline V gene lookup returns CDR1 SGHAT and CDR2 FQNNGV. This CDR3 comprises 15 residues. The CDR3: CASSLGSVSTDTQYF. As DNA, the CDR3 is TGTGCCAGCAGCTTAGGATCGGTTAGCACAGATACGCAGTATTTT. Together with reference TRBV11-2 and TRBJ2-3, the CDR3 gives the full variable domain: EAGVAQSPRYKIIEKRQSVAFWCNPISGHATLYWYQQILGQGPKLLIQFQNNGVVDDSQLPKDRFSAERLKGVDSTLKIQPAKLEDSAVYLCASSLGSVSTDTQYFGPGTRLTVL.

This chain connects TRBV29-1 to TRBJ2-6, with D perhaps TRBD1 (6 bases). The CDR3 sequence is 16 residues long. V dropped 4 bases and J dropped 0 bases, with 13 bases sitting between them. Germline V gives CDR1 SQVTM, CDR2 ANQGSEA. DNA for the CDR3: TGCAGCGTTGCGGCAGGGGTAAGCTCTGGGGCCAACGTCCTGACTTTC. Its protein is CSVAAGVSSGANVLTF.

There are many counts of this clonotype. This chain uses TRBV20-1 with TRBJ2-7, with D perhaps matching TRBD2 (6 bases). CDR3 length: 15 amino acids. V was trimmed by 5 bases and J by 4 bases, leaving 21 bases between them. CDR1 and CDR2 from the germline V gene are DFQATT and SNEGSKA (reference sequence). The CDR3 is CSAEEGKIAVYEQYF. For the CDR3, the DNA is TGCAGTGCTGAGGAGGGGAAAATAGCGGTATACGAGCAGTACTTC.

This clonotype has just a few counts. The rearrangement uses TRBV5-1 and TRBJ1-2, with 7 bases lining up with TRBD1. CDR1 and CDR2 from the germline V gene are SGHRS and YFSETQ. The CDR3 covers 16 residues. Germline trimming cut 0 bases from V and 1 base from J; bases unmatched to any gene: 6. The DNA for the CDR3 is TGCGCCAGCAGCTTGGCGTCCGGGGACAGTAACTATGGCTACACCTTC. It translates to CASSLASGDSNYGYTF.

This clonotype was counted at least ten times. The genes are TRBV7-2 and TRBJ2-7; 8 nucleotides line up with TRBD2. The CDR3 is 14 residues long. Germline V gene sequence: CDR1 SGHTA, CDR2 FQGNSA. V dropped 5 bases and J dropped 4; count of bases not matched to a gene: 7. The CDR3 loop is CASSLPGLGYEQYF. The CDR3 DNA follows: TGTGCCAGCAGCCTCCCGGGACTAGGGTACGAGCAGTACTTC.